The clone carrying this T cell receptor (beta chain) was detected a few times. Its antigen is unknown. This entry comes from a study of CD8 T cells in ankylosing spondylitis. General study findings and limits: The disease-linked clones had a CD8+ phenotype and low blood frequencies. Before this, some motif variants had been reported in reactive arthritis synovial fluid and blood. One TCR beta motif, made up of roughly eight highly homologous variants, appeared characteristic of ankylosing spondylitis blood.

Construction of TCR beta libraries was performed using quantitative 5'-RACE with molecular barcodes. TCRdb independently ran MiXCR on the 5' RACE reads; one entry per CDR3 protein. The sample has around 340,000 distinct CDR3 sequences; approximately 22% are singletons. Sequenced material: blood, either unsorted or a sorted T cell fraction (not recorded which). The receptor's source is a male donor with ankylosing spondylitis or in good health (not recorded which).

CDR3 region: CASSLDSGQPYNEQFF. The DNA of the CDR3 is TGTGCCAGCAGCTTAGATTCGGGACAGCCCTACAATGAGCAGTTCTTC. This chain connects TRBV7-6 to TRBJ2-1; TRBD1 agrees at 7 bases. This CDR3 has 16 residues. The V gene's germline CDR1 is SGHVS and CDR2 FNYEAQ. Losses at the gene ends were 1 base for V and 2 bases for J; bases not matched to a gene: 5.